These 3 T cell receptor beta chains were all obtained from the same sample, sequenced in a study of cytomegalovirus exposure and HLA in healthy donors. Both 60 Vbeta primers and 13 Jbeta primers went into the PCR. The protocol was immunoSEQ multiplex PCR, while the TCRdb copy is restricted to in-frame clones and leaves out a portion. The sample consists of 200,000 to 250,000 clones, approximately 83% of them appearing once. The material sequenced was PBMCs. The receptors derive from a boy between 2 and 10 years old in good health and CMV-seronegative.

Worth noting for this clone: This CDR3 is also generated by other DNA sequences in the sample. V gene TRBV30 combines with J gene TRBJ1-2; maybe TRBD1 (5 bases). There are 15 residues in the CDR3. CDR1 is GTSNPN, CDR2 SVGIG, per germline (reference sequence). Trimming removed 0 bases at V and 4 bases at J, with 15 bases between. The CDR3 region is CAWSVRQGVVYGYTF. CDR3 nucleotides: TGTGCCTGGAGTGTACGGCAGGGCGTGGTCTATGGCTACACCTTC.

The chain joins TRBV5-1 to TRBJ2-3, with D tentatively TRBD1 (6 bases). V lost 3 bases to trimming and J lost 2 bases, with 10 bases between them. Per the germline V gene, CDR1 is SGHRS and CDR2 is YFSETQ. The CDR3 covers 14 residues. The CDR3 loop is CASSYRDNTDTQYF. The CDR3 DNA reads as TGCGCCAGCAGCTACCGGGACAACACAGATACGCAGTATTTT. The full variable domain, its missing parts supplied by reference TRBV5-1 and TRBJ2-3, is KAGVTQTPRYLIKTRGQQVTLSCSPISGHRSVSWYQQTPGQGLQFLFEYFSETQRNKGNFPGRFSGRQFSNSRSEMNVSTLELGDSALYLCASSYRDNTDTQYFGPGTRLTVL.

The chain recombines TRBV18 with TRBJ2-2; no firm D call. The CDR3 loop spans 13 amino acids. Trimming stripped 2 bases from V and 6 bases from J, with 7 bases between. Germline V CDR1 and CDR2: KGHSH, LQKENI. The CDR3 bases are TGTGCCAGCTCACCAATAGAAGCCGGGGAGCTGTTTTTT. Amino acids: CASSPIEAGELFF.